Shown below are 13 T cell receptor beta chains from a single sample sequenced in a study of neurological immune-mediated disorders. TCRdb itself ran the 5' RACE reads through MiXCR, one entry per CDR3 protein. The table shows about 66,000 distinct CDR3 sequences, with 4.8% occurring only once. The sequencing sample was made of PBMCs. The origin of the receptors is a woman aged 65 to 85 with multiple sclerosis.

This clonotype showed up many times. The chain joins TRBV20-1 to TRBJ2-1; 10 positions match TRBD2. V dropped 0 bases and J dropped 2; count of bases not matched to a gene: 10. The CDR3 loop spans 18 amino acids. Germline CDR1 DFQATT, CDR2 SNEGSKA (reference sequence). The CDR3 nucleotides read TGCAGTGCTAGAGATGAGCTAGCGGGAGCCATCCCCTACAATGAGCAGTTCTTC. Encoded protein: CSARDELAGAIPYNEQFF.

Many counts were recorded for this clonotype. This sequence joins TRBV29-1 and TRBJ2-7; D not certain. The germline V and J ends were trimmed by 7 bases and 6 bases, with 13 bases remaining between them. This CDR3 has 11 amino acids. Germline CDR1 SQVTM, CDR2 ANQGSEA. This CDR3 is CSAVWGFEQYF. DNA of the CDR3: TGCAGCGCCGTGTGGGGATTCGAGCAGTACTTC.

This clonotype has at least ten counts. This chain connects TRBV15 to TRBJ2-1; 7 bases are shared with TRBD1. The V gene's germline CDR1 is LNHNV and CDR2 YYDKDF (reference sequence). The CDR3 runs 14 residues. V lost 1 base, J lost 6 bases, and 3 bases stayed unmatched. The CDR3 DNA sequence: TGTGCCACCAGCAGAGCCGCAGGGGGCAATGAGCAGTTCTTC. It specifies CATSRAAGGNEQFF.

The chain uses TRBV20-1 and TRBJ1-5; D is uncertain. V was shortened by 5 bases and J by 7 bases, with 21 bases between the two germline ends. Per germline, CDR1 DFQATT and CDR2 SNEGSKA (reference sequence). The CDR3 contains 15 residues. The CDR3 coding sequence is TGCAGTGCTTCCCGGGCCTCGGCGGTACAGCAGCCCCAGCATTTT. Protein sequence: CSASRASAVQQPQHF.

The sample holds many counts of this clonotype. The rearrangement uses TRBV20-1 and TRBJ2-1; D gene unclear. Trimming stripped 1 base from V and 8 bases from J, with 6 bases between. CDR3 length: 11 residues. CDR1 is DFQATT, CDR2 SNEGSKA, per germline (reference sequence). The CDR3 region has the DNA TGCAGTGCTAGAGCACACGATGAGCAGTTCTTC. Protein product: CSARAHDEQFF.

Ten or more counts support this clonotype. This chain joins TRBV4-2 and TRBJ2-1; 9 positions agree with TRBD2. With V trimmed by 0 bases and J by 4 bases, 1 base remained unmatched. The CDR3 consists of 15 residues. Germline assignment: CDR1 LGHNA and CDR2 YNFKEQ. CDR3 in DNA: TGTGCCAGCAGCCAAGAAGCGGGGGGATACAATGAGCAGTTCTTC. It is translated as CASSQEAGGYNEQFF.

There are many counts of this clonotype. The chain uses TRBV4-3 and TRBJ2-1; TRBD2 matches at 7 bases. The CDR3 extends over 17 amino acids. V shed 1 base and J 0 bases; nucleotides not matched to a gene: 6. In germline, CDR1 is LGHNA, CDR2 YSLEER. The DNA for the CDR3 is TGCGCCAGCAGCCAAGGGAGAAGCGGGACCTCCTACAATGAGCAGTTCTTC. This codes for CASSQGRSGTSYNEQFF.

This clonotype was found many times. The chain employs TRBV15 and TRBJ2-7, with 10 bases that match TRBD2. V lost 4 bases to trimming and J lost 0 bases; unmatched junction nucleotides: 6. Germline values: CDR1 LNHNV, CDR2 YYDKDF (reference sequence). CDR3 length: 16 residues. CDR3 nucleotides: TGTGCCACCAGCAAACGACTAGCGGGTTTCTCCTACGAGCAGTACTTC. This gives the protein CATSKRLAGFSYEQYF.

This sequence joins TRBV6-5 and TRBJ2-7; D is uncertain. Between the trimmed V and J ends, which lost 5 bases and 3 bases, there was a span of 11 bases. Germline loops: CDR1 MNHEY, CDR2 SVGAGI. This CDR3 region has 13 residues. CDR3 bases: TGTGCCAGCAGTCGTCTGGGCAACTACGAGCAGTACTTC. This encodes CASSRLGNYEQYF.

This clonotype was seen at least ten times. The chain employs TRBV10-3 and TRBJ2-3, with D possibly TRBD2 on 5 matching bases. The CDR3 covers 16 residues. Trimming pared 0 bases from V and 7 bases from J, leaving 17 bases between. Germline V gene sequence: CDR1 ENHRY, CDR2 SYGVKD. This CDR3 reads CAISESGAEARNTQYF. Written as DNA, the CDR3 is TGTGCCATCAGTGAGTCAGGAGCGGAAGCTCGTAATACGCAGTATTTT.

The rearrangement joins TRBV5-1 to TRBJ2-1; 8 bases line up with TRBD1. The CDR3 has 15 residues. V lost 4 bases, J lost 5 bases, and 8 bases stayed unmatched. Per the germline V gene, CDR1 is SGHRS and CDR2 is YFSETQ. Here the CDR3 reads CASSVGQGVHNEQFF. The DNA for the CDR3 is TGCGCCAGCAGCGTCGGACAGGGAGTCCACAATGAGCAGTTCTTC.

This clonotype occurred many times. The rearrangement uses TRBV20-1 and TRBJ2-7; D possibly corresponds to TRBD1 (5 bases). CDR3 length: 14 residues. V was shortened by 0 bases and J by 1 base, with 10 bases between the two germline ends. Germline CDR1 reads DFQATT; CDR2 reads SNEGSKA (reference sequence). For the CDR3, the DNA is TGCAGTGCTAGAGACCTGGACACTTCCTACGAGCAGTACTTC. Encoded protein: CSARDLDTSYEQYF.

This clonotype was observed at least ten times. The CDR3 loop reads CSARASGYEQYF. DNA for the CDR3: TGCAGTGCTAGGGCTAGCGGCTACGAGCAGTACTTC. The genes are TRBV20-1 and TRBJ2-7; 7 positions agree with TRBD2. Germline CDR1 reads DFQATT; CDR2 reads SNEGSKA (reference sequence). Trimming removed 3 bases from V and 3 bases from J; junction bases left unmatched: 2. The CDR3 has 12 residues.